A selection of T cell receptor beta chains follows, all from one sample in a study of shared clonotypes between healthy human individuals. Profiling relied on immunoSEQ multiplex PCR, and the TCRdb table lists in-frame clones only, not all of them. This table has about 1.1 million clones, 70% to 85% appearing once. The sample consisted of memory CD4+ T cells from PBMCs. These receptor sequences come from a man aged 18 to 30 in good health. Some clones in this sample may be carry-over from other donors' samples. CDR3s include the opening cysteine and the closing phenylalanine or tryptophan. D genes are given only for firm matches. For some rows the clone size is stated as once, few or many, or as a class when expanded; others skip it.

TRBV19,-,-,TRBJ1-1,TGTGCCAGTAGTGGACGGGGGAACACTGAAGCTTTCTTT,CASSGRGNTEAFF
TRBV28,-,TRBD1,TRBJ1-1,TGTGCCAGCAGTTTGACAGGGGAGTGGAAAAACACTGAAGCTTTCTTT,CASSLTGEWKNTEAFF
TRBV7-4,-,-,TRBJ1-4,TGTGCCAGGGTGGAGTCAGGGGACTGTACAACTAATGAAAAACTGTTTTTT,CARVESGDCTTNEKLFF
TRBV29-1,-,-,TRBJ1-4,TGCAGCGTTCGGGCAGGGGAGGAAAAACTGTTTTTT,CSVRAGEEKLFF
TRBV2,-,-,TRBJ1-1,TGTGCCAGCAGTGAAAGTGGGGGAGGGAACACTGAAGCTTTCTTT,CASSESGGGNTEAFF
TRBV29-1,-,TRBD1,TRBJ2-7,TGCAGCGCTCGCTATATACCCTCTGACAGGGTCGGATACGAGCAGTACTTC,CSARYIPSDRVGYEQYF
TRBV18,-,-,TRBJ2-4,TGTGCCAGTTTCCAGGGATCCGGCAAAAACATTCAGTACTTC,CASFQGSGKNIQYF
TRBV5-1,-,TRBD2,TRBJ2-6,TGCGCCACCACCCCCAGGACTAGGACCTTC,CATTPRTRTF
TRBV11-2,-,-,TRBJ1-2,TGTGCCAGCAGCTTAGTGGGACTGAGATATGGCTACACCTTC,CASSLVGLRYGYTF
TRBV28,-,TRBD2,TRBJ2-4,TGTGCCAGCACCCATACCCTAGCGGGAGGGCGGGGGATTCTAGCCAAAAACATTCAGTACTTC,CASTHTLAGGRGILAKNIQYF
TRBV18,few,TRBD2,TRBJ2-7,TGTGCCAGCTCACAGGGACTAGCGGGAGGAACCTACGAGCAGTACTTC,CASSQGLAGGTYEQYF
TRBV28,-,-,TRBJ1-4,TGTGCCAGCAGTCCCTTTGGTGGGGGCCTAGAAAAACTGTTTTTT,CASSPFGGGLEKLFF
TRBV7-9,-,-,TRBJ1-3,TGTGCCAGCAGCTTCACAGGAAAACCCTCTGGAAACACCATATATTTT,CASSFTGKPSGNTIYF
TRBV7-9,-,TRBD1,TRBJ1-4,TGTGCCAGCAGCTTTACAGGGGGCTCCGCGATCGGGGGTAATGAAAAACTGTTTTTT,CASSFTGGSAIGGNEKLFF
TRBV7-6,-,-,TRBJ2-1,TGTGCCAGCAGCTACGGACTCCCCAATGAGCAGTTCTTC,CASSYGLPNEQFF
TRBV7-2,-,TRBD1,TRBJ2-4,TGTGCCAGCAGCTTGACAGGGCTGGGGAACATTCAGTACTTC,CASSLTGLGNIQYF
TRBV11-2,-,-,TRBJ2-1,TGTGCCAGCAGCTTGACGACGGGAATATCCGATGAGCAGTTCTTC,CASSLTTGISDEQFF
TRBV29-1,-,TRBD2,TRBJ2-3,TGCAGCGTTGGGGGCGGGAGAGGCGCAGATACGCAGTATTTT,CSVGGGRGADTQYF
TRBV2,-,-,TRBJ1-5,TGTGCCAGCAGCGCGTATTGGGGGAGTGAGCCCCAGCATTTT,CASSAYWGSEPQHF
TRBV5-1,few,-,TRBJ2-4,TGCGCCAGCAGCCCGGGCCAGGGACAAAACATTCAGTACTTC,CASSPGQGQNIQYF
TRBV19,few,-,TRBJ1-4,TGTGCCAGTAGTCTAAGCGGGCCGGGGACAACTAATGAAAAACTGTTTTTT,CASSLSGPGTTNEKLFF
TRBV4-3,-,-,TRBJ2-1,TGCGCCAGCAGCCAAGACGGACGTTACAATGAGCAGTTCTTC,CASSQDGRYNEQFF
TRBV7-2,-,-,TRBJ2-7,TGTGCCAGCAGCTCCAATACAGGGATTCAGTACTTC,CASSSNTGIQYF
TRBV5-1,-,-,TRBJ1-5,TGCGCCAGCAGCTTGGACGTTGGTCAGCCCCAGCATTTT,CASSLDVGQPQHF
TRBV18,-,-,TRBJ1-1,TGTGCCAGCTCACCATCCCTACAGTTGAACACTGAAGCTTTCTTT,CASSPSLQLNTEAFF
TRBV6-5,-,-,TRBJ2-7,TGTGCCAGCAGTTATTTGGGGTTTTCCTACTACGAGCAGTACTTC,CASSYLGFSYYEQYF
TRBV2,-,-,TRBJ2-1,TGTGCCAGCAACCTGGGGACGTACAATGAGCAGTTCTTC,CASNLGTYNEQFF
TRBV7-8,-,-,TRBJ1-1,TGTGCCAGCAGCTTATGGGAGGGGAGGAACACTGAAGCTTTCTTT,CASSLWEGRNTEAFF
TRBV10-1,-,TRBD2,TRBJ2-3,TGCGCCAGCAGTGACCCGGGGGGAGATACGCAGTATTTT,CASSDPGGDTQYF
TRBV19,-,TRBD1,TRBJ2-5,TGTGCCAGTAGTCCGCGAGTTGACCGGGACAGCAAAGAGACCCAGTACTTC,CASSPRVDRDSKETQYF
TRBV28,many,TRBD1,TRBJ1-6,TGTGCCAGCAGTCTCGTCAGGGACAGCTCCTATAATTCACCCCTCCACTTT,CASSLVRDSSYNSPLHF
TRBV28,-,-,TRBJ1-2,TGTGCCAGTGACAAATCAAACTATGGCTACACCTTC,CASDKSNYGYTF
TRBV5-1,-,TRBD1,TRBJ1-5,TGCGCCAGCAGCCTAGGGGGCGGCGGACAGCCCCAGCATTTT,CASSLGGGGQPQHF
TRBV2,once,-,TRBJ1-1,TGTGCCAGCAGTGGGACGGTGACTGAAGCTTTCTTT,CASSGTVTEAFF
TRBV4-3,few,TRBD2,TRBJ2-7,TGCGCCAGCAGCCAAGAGGGACTAGGCGACTACGAGCAGTACTTC,CASSQEGLGDYEQYF
TRBV5-4,-,-,TRBJ1-2,TGTGCCAGCATGCCGGGGTCCGGGCCCTATGGCTACACCTTC,CASMPGSGPYGYTF
TRBV7-9,few,TRBD1,TRBJ2-3,TGTGCCAGCAGTCCCGGACAGGTCAACACAGATACGCAGTATTTT,CASSPGQVNTDTQYF
TRBV5-1,-,-,TRBJ2-7,TGCGCCAGCAGCTTCGGGACTCCCGACGGGCAGTACTTC,CASSFGTPDGQYF
TRBV28,-,-,TRBJ1-2,TGTGCCAGCAGTTTAGGACTAGCTAACTATGGCTACACCTTC,CASSLGLANYGYTF
TRBV7-9,-,TRBD1,TRBJ2-7,TGTGCCAGCAGCCTACAGGGGTTCTCCTACGAGCAGTACTTC,CASSLQGFSYEQYF
TRBV18,-,TRBD1,TRBJ1-5,TGTGCCAGCTCACAACGACAGGGGAACGGCAATCAGCCCCAGCATTTT,CASSQRQGNGNQPQHF
TRBV28,many,-,TRBJ1-3,TGTGCCAGCAGCGACAGGTACACCATATATTTT,CASSDRYTIYF
TRBV5-1,-,TRBD1,TRBJ2-7,TGCGCCAGCAGCTTGGGGGGGACAGTCTCCTACGAGCAGTACTTC,CASSLGGTVSYEQYF
TRBV28,-,TRBD2,TRBJ2-1,TGTGCCAGCAGTTCACGACAACCGGGACTAGCACAACACAATGAGCAGTTCTTC,CASSSRQPGLAQHNEQFF
TRBV7-2,-,TRBD2,TRBJ2-3,TGTGCCGCTGGGACTAGTGTGGGAGATACGCAGTATTTT,CAAGTSVGDTQYF